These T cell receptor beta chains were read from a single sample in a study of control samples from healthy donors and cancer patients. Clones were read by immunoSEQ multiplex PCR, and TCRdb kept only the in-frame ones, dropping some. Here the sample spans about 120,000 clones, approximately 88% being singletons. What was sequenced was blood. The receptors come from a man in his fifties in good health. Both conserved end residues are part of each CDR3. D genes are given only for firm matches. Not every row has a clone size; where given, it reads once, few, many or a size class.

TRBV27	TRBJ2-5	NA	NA	CASSSPGLETQYF	TGTGCCAGCAGTTCCCCAGGGCTGGAGACCCAGTACTTC
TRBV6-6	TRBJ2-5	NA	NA	CASSYRGRGVGETQYF	TGTGCCAGCAGTTACCGGGGGCGCGGGGTAGGGGAGACCCAGTACTTC
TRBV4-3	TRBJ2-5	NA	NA	CASSQEWTSGETQYF	TGCGCCAGCAGCCAAGAATGGACCAGTGGGGAGACCCAGTACTTC
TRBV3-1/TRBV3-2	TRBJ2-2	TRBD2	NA	CASSPLAGGATGELFF	TGTGCCAGCAGCCCTCTCGCGGGGGGGGCAACCGGGGAGCTGTTTTTT
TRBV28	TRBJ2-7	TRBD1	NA	CASRKTGRLYEQYF	TGTGCCAGCAGGAAGACAGGGAGACTCTACGAGCAGTACTTC
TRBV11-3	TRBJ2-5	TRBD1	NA	CASSLEGTAQETQYF	TGTGCCAGCAGCTTAGAAGGGACAGCCCAAGAGACCCAGTACTTC
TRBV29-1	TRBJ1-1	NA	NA	CSVGGGTEAFF	TGCAGCGTTGGGGGGGGCACTGAAGCTTTCTTT
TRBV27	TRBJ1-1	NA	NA	CASSLSPNTEAFF	TGTGCCAGCAGTTTATCCCCTAACACTGAAGCTTTCTTT
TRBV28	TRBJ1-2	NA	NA	CASSERVGTNYGYTF	TGTGCCAGCAGTGAGAGAGTAGGGACAAACTATGGCTACACCTTC
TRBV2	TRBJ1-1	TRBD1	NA	CASSRDSNTEAFF	TGTGCCAGCAGTCGGGACAGCAACACTGAAGCTTTCTTT
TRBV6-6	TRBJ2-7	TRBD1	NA	CASSYSPGTGGDEQYF	TGTGCCAGCAGTTACTCTCCCGGGACAGGGGGGGACGAGCAGTACTTC
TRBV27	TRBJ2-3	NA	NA	CASSFVPGPDTQYF	TGTGCCAGCAGTTTTGTGCCCGGCCCAGATACGCAGTATTTT
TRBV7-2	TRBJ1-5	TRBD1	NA	CASSPPWTGNGNQPQHF	TGTGCCAGCAGCCCTCCCTGGACAGGGAATGGCAATCAGCCCCAGCATTTT
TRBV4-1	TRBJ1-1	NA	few	CASSSIRYRERYTEAFF	TGCGCCAGCAGCTCAATTCGATACAGGGAACGATACACTGAAGCTTTCTTT
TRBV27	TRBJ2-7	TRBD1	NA	CASSPLRQGAEQYF	TGTGCCAGCAGCCCCCTCCGGCAGGGGGCCGAGCAGTACTTC
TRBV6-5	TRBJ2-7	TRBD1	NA	CASRLPGQFSYEQYF	TGTGCCAGCAGACTTCCGGGACAGTTTTCCTACGAGCAGTACTTC
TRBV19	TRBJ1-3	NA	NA	CASSIEGALSGNTIYF	TGTGCCAGTAGTATAGAGGGGGCCCTCTCTGGAAACACCATATATTTT
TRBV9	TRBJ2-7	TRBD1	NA	CASSLFATGEEQYF	TGTGCCAGCAGCCTGTTCGCAACAGGGGAAGAGCAGTACTTC
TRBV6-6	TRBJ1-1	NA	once	CASSPRTANTEAFF	TGTGCCAGCAGTCCAAGGACGGCGAACACTGAAGCTTTCTTT
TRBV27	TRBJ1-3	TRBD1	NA	CASSLSPTGTAGNTIYF	TGTGCCAGCAGTTTATCCCCTACCGGGACAGCTGGAAACACCATATATTTT
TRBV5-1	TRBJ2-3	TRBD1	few	CASSLGQGASTDTQYF	TGCGCCAGCAGCTTGGGCCAGGGGGCTTCCACAGATACGCAGTATTTT
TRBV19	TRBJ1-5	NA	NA	CASSQPGRRNQPQHF	TGTGCCAGTAGTCAACCGGGACGCCGGAATCAGCCCCAGCATTTT
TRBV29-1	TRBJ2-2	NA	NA	CSVEQENTGELFF	TGCAGCGTTGAACAGGAGAACACCGGGGAGCTGTTTTTT
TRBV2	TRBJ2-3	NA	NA	CASSEVRDGTQYF	TGTGCCAGCAGTGAAGTCCGAGACGGTACGCAGTATTTT
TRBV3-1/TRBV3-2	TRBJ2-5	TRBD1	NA	CASSLPPGQGEETQYF	TGTGCCAGCAGCCTTCCTCCGGGACAGGGAGAAGAGACCCAGTACTTC
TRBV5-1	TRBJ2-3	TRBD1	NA	CASSRPDRGTDTQYF	TGCGCCAGCAGCAGGCCCGACAGGGGCACAGATACGCAGTATTTT
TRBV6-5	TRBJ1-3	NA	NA	CASSQTYSGNTIYF	TGTGCCAGCAGTCAGACCTACTCTGGAAACACCATATATTTT
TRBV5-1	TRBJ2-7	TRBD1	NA	CASSLQGDEQYF	TGCGCCAGCAGCTTACAGGGGGACGAGCAGTACTTC
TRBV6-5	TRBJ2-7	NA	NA	CASIGRTGYEQYF	TGTGCCAGTATCGGCCGGACTGGGTACGAGCAGTACTTC
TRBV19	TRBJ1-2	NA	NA	CASSWQNYGYTF	TGTGCCAGTAGTTGGCAGAACTATGGCTACACCTTC
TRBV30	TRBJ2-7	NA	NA	CAWSVQGNEQYF	TGTGCCTGGAGTGTACAGGGAAACGAGCAGTACTTC
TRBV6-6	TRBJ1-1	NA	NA	CASSYRGHNTEAFF	TGTGCCAGCAGTTACAGGGGTCATAACACTGAAGCTTTCTTT
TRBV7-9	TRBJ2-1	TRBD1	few	CASSFRTGGLDEQFF	TGTGCCAGCAGCTTCAGAACAGGGGGCCTCGATGAGCAGTTCTTC
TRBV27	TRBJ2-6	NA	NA	CASSSGYFRSGANVLTF	TGTGCCAGCAGTTCAGGGTATTTCCGCTCTGGGGCCAACGTCCTGACTTTC
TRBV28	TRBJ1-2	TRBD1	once	CASRADRVAGYTF	TGTGCCAGCAGGGCGGACAGGGTAGCGGGCTACACCTTC